The next 32 T cell receptor beta chains were all read from a single sample in a study of cytomegalovirus exposure and HLA in healthy donors. This PCR relied on a set of 60 Vbeta primers and 13 Jbeta primers. TCRdb's copy holds only in-frame clones and misses some; the assay was immunoSEQ multiplex PCR. The sample consists of 130,000 or so clones, around 73% of them appearing once. What was sequenced was PBMCs. These receptors were taken from a man aged 50-60 years in good health and CMV-seronegative.

V and J are TRBV18 and TRBJ1-1; TRBD1 agrees at 7 bases. The germline CDR1 and CDR2 sequences are KGHSH and LQKENI. J was trimmed by 4 bases and V by 2 bases; bases with no gene match: 13. The CDR3 runs 17 residues. The CDR3 loop reads CASSPSRGRGLGTEAFF. The CDR3 DNA is TGTGCCAGCTCACCATCGAGGGGTAGGGGGCTGGGCACTGAAGCTTTCTTT.

The CDR3 region has the DNA TGTGCCACCGCCGACAGGGAAACCGAAAAACTGTTTTTT. It codes for CATADRETEKLFF. V is TRBV19 and J is TRBJ1-4; 7 bases map to TRBD1. Germline CDR1 is LNHDA and CDR2 is SQIVND (reference sequence). V gave up 10 bases and J gave up 8 bases; unmatched junction bases: 10. The CDR3 length is 13 residues.

This clone was detected a few times. The chain links TRBV29-1 to TRBJ2-7; no definite D call. The CDR3 spans 13 residues. Trimming removed 4 bases from V and 1 base from J, with 11 bases in between. The germline V gene encodes CDR1 SQVTM and CDR2 ANQGSEA. This CDR3 is CSVVSQVSYEQYF. The CDR3 DNA follows: TGCAGCGTTGTTTCCCAGGTGTCCTACGAGCAGTACTTC.

The chain employs TRBV19 and TRBJ1-1; D gene unclear. The ends were cut back, 6 bases at V and 1 base at J, with 9 bases in the middle. Germline V CDR1 and CDR2: LNHDA, SQIVND (reference sequence). The CDR3 consists of 13 residues. The CDR3 protein is CASRTRQNTEAFF. Written as DNA, the CDR3 is TGTGCCAGTAGGACTAGACAGAACACTGAAGCTTTCTTT.

The gene calls are TRBV9 and TRBJ2-3; tentative D call: TRBD2 (5 bases). CDR3 length: 14 amino acids. Germline V gene data show CDR1 as SGDLS and CDR2 as YYNGEE. V lost 1 base and J 6 bases, leaving 12 bases between the germline ends. The CDR3 region has the DNA TGTGCCAGCAGCGTAAGGGCTAGCTGGGATACGCAGTATTTT. Protein: CASSVRASWDTQYF.

The rearrangement links TRBV11-2 to TRBJ1-1; the D gene is possibly TRBD1 (6 bases). V was trimmed by 5 bases and J by 2 bases, leaving 18 bases between them. Germline CDR1 reads SGHAT; CDR2 reads FQNNGV. The length of the CDR3 is 16 residues. CDR3 sequence reads: CASSVRAGQKNTEAFF. CDR3 in DNA: TGTGCCAGCAGCGTCAGGGCTGGACAGAAAAACACTGAAGCTTTCTTT. Based on the CDR3 plus reference TRBV11-2 and TRBJ1-1, the full variable domain is EAGVAQSPRYKIIEKRQSVAFWCNPISGHATLYWYQQILGQGPKLLIQFQNNGVVDDSQLPKDRFSAERLKGVDSTLKIQPAKLEDSAVYLCASSVRAGQKNTEAFFGQGTRLTVV.

The chain links TRBV2 to TRBJ2-3, with TRBD1 matching over 7 bases. The CDR3 length is 15 residues. Germline V gene sequence: CDR1 SNHLY, CDR2 FYNNEI. Trimming cost V 5 bases and J 3 bases; bases outside gene matches: 8. The CDR3 bases are TGTGCCAGCAGTCCAACAGGGGCCGAAACAGATACGCAGTATTTT. It is translated as CASSPTGAETDTQYF.

The DNA of the CDR3 is TGTGCCAGCAGCTACCTAGCGGGAGTGTTTAATGAGCAGTTCTTC. Translation gives CASSYLAGVFNEQFF. V gene TRBV7-9 combines with J gene TRBJ2-1; TRBD2 agrees at 10 bases. The germline V gene has CDR1 SEHNR and CDR2 FQNEAQ (reference sequence). The CDR3 extends over 15 amino acids. V was pared by 4 bases and J by 7 bases, with 7 bases of the junction left unmatched.

The rearrangement uses TRBV5-4 and TRBJ2-2; the D gene is possibly TRBD2 (5 bases). CDR3 length equals 16 residues. The V gene lost 5 bases and the J gene lost 0 bases, with 14 bases spanning the gap. The germline V gene encodes CDR1 SGHNT and CDR2 YYREEE (reference sequence). DNA of the CDR3: TGTGCCAGCAGGTTTAGCGCCACTACGAACACCGGGGAGCTGTTTTTT. This encodes CASRFSATTNTGELFF.

Of note for this clone: This sample also contains other DNA sequences that code for the same CDR3. This chain connects TRBV6-6 to TRBJ2-5; the D gene is possibly TRBD1 (6 bases). CDR1 and CDR2 (germline): MNHNY, SVGAGI (reference sequence). Trimming took 5 bases from V and 3 from J, leaving 10 bases between them. This CDR3 contains 13 residues. Written as DNA, the CDR3 is TGTGCCAGCAGTCAATACAGGGAAGAGACCCAGTACTTC. Its protein is CASSQYREETQYF.

The V gene is TRBV25-1, the J gene TRBJ1-1, with 7 nucleotides matching TRBD1. The ends lost 2 bases at V and 6 bases at J; junction bases unmatched: 6. There are 14 residues in the CDR3. The germline gives CDR1 MGHDK, CDR2 SYGVNS. CDR3 DNA: TGTGCCAGCAGTGAAGAGGGGGCGCGCGCTGAAGCTTTCTTT. The encoded protein is CASSEEGARAEAFF. The whole variable domain, filled in from reference TRBV25-1 and TRBJ1-1, reads EADIYQTPRYLVIGTGKKITLECSQTMGHDKMYWYQQDPGMELHLIHYSYGVNSTEKGDLSSESTVSRIRTEHFPLTLESARPSHTSQYLCASSEEGARAEAFFGQGTRLTVV.

CDR3 loop: CASSERLAGRSSYEQYF. The CDR3 DNA reads TGTGCCAGCAGTGAACGTCTGGCGGGTAGAAGCTCCTACGAGCAGTACTTC. The chain combines TRBV2 with TRBJ2-7; D may be TRBD2 (5 bases). CDR3 length: 17 amino acids. V was pared by 2 bases and J by 0 bases, with 17 bases between. Germline V gene sequence: CDR1 SNHLY, CDR2 FYNNEI. The full variable domain, in which reference TRBV2 and TRBJ2-7 provide the parts outside the CDR3, is EPEVTQTPSHQVTQMGQEVILRCVPISNHLYFYWYRQILGQKVEFLVSFYNNEISEKSEIFDDQFSVERPDGSNFTLKIRSTKLEDSAMYFCASSERLAGRSSYEQYFGPGTRLTVT.

The CDR3 is CASSFENSYEQYF. The CDR3 coding sequence is TGTGCCAGCAGTTTCGAGAACTCCTACGAGCAGTACTTC. V gene TRBV28 combines with J gene TRBJ2-7; D gene ambiguous. Germline V lookup: CDR1 MDHEN, CDR2 SYDVKM. Between the trimmed V and J ends, which lost 3 bases and 0 bases, there was a span of 6 bases. This CDR3 has 13 residues.

As to this clone: This same CDR3 is encoded by further DNA sequences in the sample. V gene TRBV14 combines with J gene TRBJ2-1; no reliable D call. The CDR3 runs to 13 residues. Looked up from germline, CDR1 is SGHDN and CDR2 is FVKESK. V lost 1 base and J lost 6, with 7 bases in between. CDR3 sequence reads: CASSQAPGNEQFF. The CDR3, as DNA: TGTGCCAGCAGCCAAGCCCCAGGCAATGAGCAGTTCTTC.

This chain joins TRBV28 and TRBJ2-1; TRBD2 aligns across 8 bases. CDR3 length: 15 residues. Germline trimming cut 6 bases from V and 1 base from J; bases unmatched to any gene: 5. Germline CDR1 is MDHEN and CDR2 is SYDVKM. CDR3 amino acids: CASSSGSLSYNEQFF. The CDR3 nucleotides read TGTGCCAGCAGCAGCGGGAGTCTATCCTACAATGAGCAGTTCTTC.

The chain has TRBV5-1 and TRBJ2-1; the D gene is possibly TRBD2 (6 bases). The CDR3 contains 15 residues. V was shortened by 5 bases and J by 7 bases, with 19 bases between the two germline ends. CDR1 and CDR2 (germline): SGHRS, YFSETQ. CDR3 in amino acids: CASSLGGSFGNEQFF. CDR3 nucleotide sequence: TGCGCCAGCAGTCTTGGAGGGAGCTTCGGAAATGAGCAGTTCTTC. Together with reference TRBV5-1 and TRBJ2-1, the CDR3 gives the full variable domain: KAGVTQTPRYLIKTRGQQVTLSCSPISGHRSVSWYQQTPGQGLQFLFEYFSETQRNKGNFPGRFSGRQFSNSRSEMNVSTLELGDSALYLCASSLGGSFGNEQFFGPGTRLTVL.

This clone occurred a few times. The genes are TRBV6-5 and TRBJ1-3, with a tentative D call TRBD1 (5 bases). The CDR3 totals 14 residues. CDR1 is MNHEY, CDR2 SVGAGI, per germline. The V end was cut by 3 bases, the J end by 0 bases, with 6 bases between. The CDR3: CASSYDSSGNTIYF. The CDR3 DNA is TGTGCCAGCAGTTATGACAGCTCTGGAAACACCATATATTTT.

The chain employs TRBV7-2 and TRBJ2-2; the D gene is possibly TRBD2 (6 bases). Germline loops: CDR1 SGHTA, CDR2 FQGNSA. V lost 0 bases and J 2 bases, leaving 10 bases between the germline ends. This CDR3 contains 16 residues. The CDR3 protein is CASSLAGTYNTGELFF. The CDR3 region has the DNA TGTGCCAGCAGCTTAGCTGGGACTTATAACACCGGGGAGCTGTTTTTT.

The V call is TRBV5-4, the J call TRBJ2-1, with 9 nucleotides matching TRBD1. This CDR3 has 16 amino acids. Germline V gives CDR1 SGHNT, CDR2 YYREEE (reference sequence). V was pared by 3 bases and J by 2 bases, with 6 bases of the junction left unmatched. The CDR3 protein is CASSSGQGSPYNEQFF. CDR3 bases: TGTGCCAGCAGCTCTGGACAGGGGAGCCCCTACAATGAGCAGTTCTTC.

The chain combines TRBV29-1 with TRBJ2-5, with D possibly TRBD1 on 6 matching bases. Germline V gene sequence: CDR1 SQVTM, CDR2 ANQGSEA. This CDR3 spans 12 amino acids. V lost 8 bases to trimming and J lost 0 bases, with 10 bases between them. The CDR3 sequence: CSLGQNQETQYF. CDR3 DNA: TGCAGCTTAGGACAGAACCAAGAGACCCAGTACTTC.

The chain joins TRBV7-2 to TRBJ1-1; D may be TRBD1 (6 bases). V shed 5 bases and J shed 1 base, with 11 bases lying between them. Germline V gives CDR1 SGHTA, CDR2 FQGNSA. This CDR3 contains 14 residues. CDR3 coding DNA: TGTGCCAGCAGCCGGACAGTTACGAACACTGAAGCTTTCTTT. This translates into CASSRTVTNTEAFF.

The chain is built from TRBV28 and TRBJ1-2; D not resolved. Germline V gene lookup returns CDR1 MDHEN and CDR2 SYDVKM. The CDR3 is made up of 14 amino acids. Trimming took 6 bases from V and 8 from J, leaving 19 bases between them. The CDR3 nucleotides read TGTGCCAGCAGGCTTAGTGGCGCTGTGGGCGGCTACACCTTC. Translation gives CASRLSGAVGGYTF.

J is TRBJ2-2 and V is TRBV25-1, with TRBD1 matching over 7 bases. In germline, CDR1 is MGHDK, CDR2 SYGVNS. The CDR3 is made up of 14 amino acids. With V trimmed by 4 bases and J by 5 bases, 4 bases remained unmatched. The CDR3 region is CASSGTGPTGELFF. The CDR3 region has the DNA TGTGCCAGCAGTGGGACAGGACCGACCGGGGAGCTGTTTTTT.

J is TRBJ2-7 and V is TRBV28; 7 positions match TRBD1. CDR3 size: 13 residues. Trimming at V came to 3 bases and at J to 5 bases, leaving 4 bases not matched to a gene. Looked up from germline, CDR1 is MDHEN and CDR2 is SYDVKM. The CDR3 DNA reads TGTGCCAGCAGTTTGGACAGGAGAGACGAGCAGTACTTC. Residues: CASSLDRRDEQYF. The complete variable domain, with remaining parts taken from reference TRBV28 and TRBJ2-7, reads DVKVTQSSRYLVKRTGEKVFLECVQDMDHENMFWYRQDPGLGLRLIYFSYDVKMKEKGDIPEGYSVSREKKERFSLILESASTNQTSMYLCASSLDRRDEQYFGPGTRLTVT.

The chain links TRBV27 to TRBJ2-2, with D perhaps matching TRBD1 (5 bases). Germline V lookup: CDR1 MNHEY, CDR2 SMNVEV (reference sequence). V lost 5 bases, J lost 1 base, and 11 bases lay in between. The CDR3 totals 15 residues. The CDR3 loop reads CASSLTVLNTGELFF. Written as DNA, the CDR3 is TGTGCCAGCAGTCTGACAGTCTTGAACACCGGGGAGCTGTTTTTT.

The chain links TRBV7-2 to TRBJ1-5; 10 positions match TRBD1. V gave up 5 bases and J gave up 7 bases; unmatched junction bases: 8. CDR1 is SGHTA and CDR2 is FQGNSA in the germline V gene. The CDR3 loop spans 15 amino acids. CDR3 coding DNA: TGTGCCAGCAGCCCCGGGACAGGGGAGTTGCAGCCCCAGCATTTT. Translated, it gives CASSPGTGELQPQHF.

CDR3 in DNA: TGCGCCAGCAGCTCTCAGGGTACGAGCACTGAAGCTTTCTTT. It yields the protein CASSSQGTSTEAFF. The V and J genes are TRBV5-1 and TRBJ1-1; D is possibly TRBD1 (5 bases). Trimming stripped 3 bases from V and 4 bases from J, with 13 bases between. The germline V gene encodes CDR1 SGHRS and CDR2 YFSETQ. This CDR3 has 14 residues.

The V and J genes are TRBV4-1 and TRBJ1-4, with D unresolved. The CDR3 has 14 residues. The V gene's germline CDR1 is MGHRA and CDR2 YSYEKL. The ends were cut back, 1 base at V and 8 bases at J, with 11 bases in the middle. Here the CDR3 reads CASSQVAGNEKLFF. The DNA of the CDR3 is TGCGCCAGCAGCCAAGTGGCAGGCAACGAAAAACTGTTTTTT.

The CDR3 reads CASSLLAENTGELFF. DNA of the CDR3: TGTGCCAGCAGTCTTCTAGCGGAGAACACCGGGGAGCTGTTTTTT. The genes are TRBV6-5 and TRBJ2-2; 7 bases match TRBD2. The CDR3 spans 15 residues. CDR1 is MNHEY, CDR2 SVGAGI, per germline. V gave up 5 bases and J gave up 1 base; unmatched junction bases: 4.

CDR3 sequence (DNA): TGTGCCAGAAGGCCGTTGGGCAAGCTCTATGGCTACACCTTC. It is translated as CARRPLGKLYGYTF. The chain couples TRBV11-3 to TRBJ1-2; no clear D. Trimming removed 9 bases at V and 4 bases at J, with 18 bases between. Germline CDR1 reads SGHNT; CDR2 reads YENEEA. This CDR3 region has 14 residues.

A word on this clone: This CDR3 is also generated by other DNA sequences in the sample. The chain employs TRBV7-6 and TRBJ2-5; the match to TRBD1 covers 7 bases. In germline, CDR1 is SGHVS, CDR2 FNYEAQ. V gave up 1 base and J gave up 4 bases; unmatched junction bases: 9. This CDR3 comprises 16 residues. CDR3 sequence reads: CASSLGQTGLRETQYF. The CDR3 bases are TGTGCCAGCAGCTTAGGTCAGACAGGGCTGAGAGAGACCCAGTACTTC.

The chain employs TRBV7-2 and TRBJ2-5; 9 bases map to TRBD1. In germline, CDR1 is SGHTA, CDR2 FQGNSA. V lost 3 bases and J lost 5; bases outside the gene matches: 7. This CDR3 contains 15 residues. CDR3 bases: TGTGCCAGCAGCTTTCCAACAGGGGGCGCGGAGACCCAGTACTTC. It yields the protein CASSFPTGGAETQYF.